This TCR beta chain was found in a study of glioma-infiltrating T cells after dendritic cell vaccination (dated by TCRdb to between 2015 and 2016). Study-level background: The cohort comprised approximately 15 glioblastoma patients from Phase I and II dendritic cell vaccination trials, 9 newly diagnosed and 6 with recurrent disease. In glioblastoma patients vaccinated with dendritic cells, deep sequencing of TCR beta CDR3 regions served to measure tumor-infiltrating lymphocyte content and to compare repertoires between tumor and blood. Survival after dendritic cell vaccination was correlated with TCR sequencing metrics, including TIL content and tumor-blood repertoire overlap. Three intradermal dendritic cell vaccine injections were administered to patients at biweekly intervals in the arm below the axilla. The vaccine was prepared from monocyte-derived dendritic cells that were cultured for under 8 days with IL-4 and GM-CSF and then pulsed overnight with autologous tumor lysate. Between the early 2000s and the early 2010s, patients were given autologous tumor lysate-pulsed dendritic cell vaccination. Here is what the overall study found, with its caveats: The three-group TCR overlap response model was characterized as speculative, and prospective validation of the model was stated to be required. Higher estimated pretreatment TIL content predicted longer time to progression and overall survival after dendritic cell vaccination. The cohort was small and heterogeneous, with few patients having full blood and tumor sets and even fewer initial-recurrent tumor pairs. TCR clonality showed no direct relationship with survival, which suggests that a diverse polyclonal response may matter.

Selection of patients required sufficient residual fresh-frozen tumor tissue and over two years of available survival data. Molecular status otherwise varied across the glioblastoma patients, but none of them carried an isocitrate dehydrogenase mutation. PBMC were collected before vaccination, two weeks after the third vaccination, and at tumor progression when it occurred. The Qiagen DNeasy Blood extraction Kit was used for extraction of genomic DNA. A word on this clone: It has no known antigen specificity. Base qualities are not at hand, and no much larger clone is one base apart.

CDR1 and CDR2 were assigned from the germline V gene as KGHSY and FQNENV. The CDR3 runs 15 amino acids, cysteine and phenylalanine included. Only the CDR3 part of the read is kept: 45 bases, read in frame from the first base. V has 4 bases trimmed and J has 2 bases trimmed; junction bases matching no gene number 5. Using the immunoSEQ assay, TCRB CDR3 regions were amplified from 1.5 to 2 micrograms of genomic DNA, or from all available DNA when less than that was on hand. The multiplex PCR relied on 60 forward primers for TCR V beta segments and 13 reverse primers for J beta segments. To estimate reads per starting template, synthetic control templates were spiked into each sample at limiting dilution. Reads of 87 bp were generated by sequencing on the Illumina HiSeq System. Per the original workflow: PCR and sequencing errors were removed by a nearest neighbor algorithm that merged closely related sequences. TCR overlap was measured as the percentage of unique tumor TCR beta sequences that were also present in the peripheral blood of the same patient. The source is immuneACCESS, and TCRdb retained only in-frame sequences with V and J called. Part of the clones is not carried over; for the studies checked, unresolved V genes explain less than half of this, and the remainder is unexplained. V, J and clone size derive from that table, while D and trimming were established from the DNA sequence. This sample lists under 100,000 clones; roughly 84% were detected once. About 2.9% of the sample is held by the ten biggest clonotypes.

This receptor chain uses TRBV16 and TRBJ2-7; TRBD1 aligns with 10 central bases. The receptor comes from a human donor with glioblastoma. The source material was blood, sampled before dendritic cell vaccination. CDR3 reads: CASSPVGQGAYEQYF. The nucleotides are TGTGCCAGCAGCCCGGTTGGACAGGGGGCCTACGAGCAGTACTTC.